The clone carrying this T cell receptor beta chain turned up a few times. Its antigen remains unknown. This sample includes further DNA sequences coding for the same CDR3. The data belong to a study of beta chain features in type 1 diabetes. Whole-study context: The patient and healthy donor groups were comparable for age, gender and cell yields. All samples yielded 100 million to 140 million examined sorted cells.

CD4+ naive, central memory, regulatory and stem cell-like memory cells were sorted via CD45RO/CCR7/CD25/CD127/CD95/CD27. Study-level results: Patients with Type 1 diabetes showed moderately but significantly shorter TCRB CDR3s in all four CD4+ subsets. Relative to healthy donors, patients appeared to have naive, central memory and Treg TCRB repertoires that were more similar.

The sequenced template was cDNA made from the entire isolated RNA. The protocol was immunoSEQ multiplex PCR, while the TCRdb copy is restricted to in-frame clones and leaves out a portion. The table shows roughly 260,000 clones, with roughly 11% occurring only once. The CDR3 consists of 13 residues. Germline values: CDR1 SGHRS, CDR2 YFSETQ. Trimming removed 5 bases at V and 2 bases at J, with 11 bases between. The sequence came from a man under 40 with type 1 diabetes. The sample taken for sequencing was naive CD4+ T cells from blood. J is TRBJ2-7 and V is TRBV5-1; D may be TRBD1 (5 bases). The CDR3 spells CASSSDRAYEQYF. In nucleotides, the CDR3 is TGCGCCAGCAGTTCCGACAGAGCCTACGAGCAGTACTTC.